The source of this T cell receptor beta chain is a study of T cell clusters in autoimmune cytopenias. Study information: A median age of around 63 years and mean of approximately 51 years characterized healthy donor controls.

TRB was amplified by touch-down multiplex PCR, primer pools A and B combined. TCRdb reanalyzed the multiplex PCR reads, giving one entry per CDR3 protein sequence and no DNA. The table lists a few thousand distinct CDR3 sequences. Each sample's input was 250 to 300 ng genomic DNA, 35,000 to 40,000 genome equivalents. Judged by frequency, this clonotype is medium-sized. This CDR3 is 13 amino acids long. Looked up from germline, CDR1 is SGHNT and CDR2 is YYREEE (reference sequence). These data also featured in a second study, about T cell repertoires in aging, cancer and after chemotherapy. As that report states: In cancer patients, declining TCR diversity with age involved lost richness and lost evenness.

The sequenced material came from peripheral blood. This sequence originates from a human donor in good health. The rearrangement uses TRBV5-4 and TRBJ2-5; TCRdb picks TRBD2, but there is no DNA to check that call. The CDR3 loop reads CASSKGQRETQYF.